The source of this T cell receptor beta chain is a study of T-cell reconstitution after alpha-beta-depleted transplantation in children. This clonotype was detected many times. Its target is not known. Study findings and constraints: One year after transplant, T-cell counts and diversity came mostly from newly produced T cells.

It was with unique molecular identifiers that the TCRbeta library was prepared. Using its own MiXCR run on the PCR reads, TCRdb lists one record per CDR3 protein. The table shows fewer than 350,000 distinct CDR3 sequences, with almost 8% occurring only once. The germline V gene encodes CDR1 MDHEN and CDR2 SYDVKM. The CDR3 totals 14 residues. Trimming cost V 7 bases and J 0 bases; bases outside gene matches: 6. The TCR was taken from a female patient between 2 and 15 years old who had a stem cell transplant for Fanconi anemia, so the T cells may come from the graft donor. The sample here was peripheral blood, taken 360 days after TCRalphabeta/CD19-depleted stem cell transplant. The chain is built from TRBV28 and TRBJ2-7; 7 positions match TRBD1. Here the CDR3 DNA reads TGTGCCAGCACGTTGTCAGGGGGCTCCTACGAGCAGTACTTC. Its protein product is CASTLSGGSYEQYF.